Listed below are T cell receptor beta chains from one sample, sequenced in a study of cytomegalovirus exposure and HLA in healthy donors. TCRdb's table, derived via immunoSEQ multiplex PCR, lists solely in-frame clones and lacks some. The top ten hold more than 1.5% of the sample, which has about 130,000 clones, approximately 61% seen once. The source material was PBMCs. The source of these receptors is a human donor in good health. CDR3s include the opening cysteine and the closing phenylalanine or tryptophan. The D gene is left open where the match is weak. Clone size is stated in some rows and not others, as once, few, many or a class when expanded.

>TRBJ2-3|15|.|.|TRBV28
TGTGCCAGCAGTAGCGCTCAGGGTAGCACAGATACGCAGTATTTT
CASSSAQGSTDTQYF
>TRBJ2-7|13|.|.|TRBV9
TGTGCCAGCACCCTAGGGGTATCGGGCGAGCAGTACTTC
CASTLGVSGEQYF
>TRBJ2-1|13|few|.|TRBV5-5
TGTGCCAGCAGCTCCGGACTTAACAATGAGCAGTTCTTC
CASSSGLNNEQFF
>TRBJ2-7|14|.|.|TRBV28
TGTGCCAGCAGCCCTACCGACAGGTACTTCGAGCAGTACTTC
CASSPTDRYFEQYF
>TRBJ2-5|14|.|TRBD2|TRBV7-8
TGTGCCAGCAGCTTTGCGGGAGTAGGCGAGACCCAGTACTTC
CASSFAGVGETQYF
>TRBJ2-7|13|few|TRBD1|TRBV9
TGTGCCAGCAGCGCGGGACAGGGGAGCGAGCAGTACTTC
CASSAGQGSEQYF
>TRBJ2-7|14|.|TRBD1|TRBV9
TGTGCCAGCAGCGCGACAGGGGAGGATTACGAGCAGTACTTC
CASSATGEDYEQYF
>TRBJ1-1|15|.|TRBD1|TRBV7-9
TGTGCCAGCAGCTTAACCGGGACAGTGAACACTGAAGCTTTCTTT
CASSLTGTVNTEAFF
>TRBJ2-1|11|.|.|TRBV9
TGTGCCAGCAGCGTAGGTAGTGAGCAGTTCTTC
CASSVGSEQFF
>TRBJ2-5|15|.|.|TRBV28
TGTGCCAGCACTCCTGCTAGGTGGAAGGGGGAGACCCAGTACTTC
CASTPARWKGETQYF
>TRBJ1-5|15|.|.|TRBV2
TGTGCCAGCAGTGAGTGGAGGGGTGGAAATCAGCCCCAGCATTTT
CASSEWRGGNQPQHF
>TRBJ2-2|17|.|TRBD1|TRBV5-1
TGCGCCAGCAGCTTGGAGGGTGGGACAGCGAACACCGGGGAGCTGTTTTTT
CASSLEGGTANTGELFF
>TRBJ2-3|13|.|.|TRBV6-6
TGTGCCAGCAGTACGCGACAGAGAGATACGCAGTATTTT
CASSTRQRDTQYF
>TRBJ2-5|13|few|.|TRBV5-1
TGCGCCAGCAGCTCTGGACAAGGCGAGACCCAGTACTTC
CASSSGQGETQYF
>TRBJ2-3|18|once|TRBD2|TRBV7-2
TGTGCCAGCAGCCGGGGGGCTAGCGGGAGTCCTGGCACAGATACGCAGTATTTT
CASSRGASGSPGTDTQYF
>TRBJ2-3|16|.|TRBD2|TRBV4-1
TGCGCCAGCAGCCTAGAGGGACTAGCAGTCACAGATACGCAGTATTTT
CASSLEGLAVTDTQYF
>TRBJ1-2|13|.|.|TRBV19
TGTGCCAGTAGTAAGGCCCGAGGCTATGGCTACACCTTC
CASSKARGYGYTF
>TRBJ1-3|16|.|TRBD1|TRBV5-8
TGTGCCAGCAGCGCTACGGGACAGGGATCTGGAAACACCATATATTTT
CASSATGQGSGNTIYF
>TRBJ1-1|14|.|.|TRBV4-1
TGCGCCAGCAGCCTGGTTGGGGGAGGGGGAGAAGCTTTCTTT
CASSLVGGGGEAFF
>TRBJ2-5|13|once|.|TRBV9
TGTGCCAGCAGCGATGGGGGGCAAGAGACCCAGTACTTC
CASSDGGQETQYF
>TRBJ1-2|12|.|.|TRBV28
TGTGCCAGCAGTTTAGGCAACTATGGCTACACCTTC
CASSLGNYGYTF
>TRBJ2-7|12|.|.|TRBV18
TGTGCCAGCTCACTTGGGCAAGGCGAGCAGTACTTC
CASSLGQGEQYF
>TRBJ2-7|14|.|.|TRBV11-2
TGTGCCAGCAGCTTAGACCCTAGCTCCTACGAGCAGTACTTC
CASSLDPSSYEQYF
>TRBJ2-7|21|.|.|TRBV21-1
TGTGCCAGCAGCCCAATGGGTGGGATTATTACCGGGTACAGGGGATCCTACGAGCAGTACTTC
CASSPMGGIITGYRGSYEQYF
>TRBJ2-5|14|.|TRBD1|TRBV5-1
TGCGCCAGCAGCTTGGGACAGGGCTCAGAGACCCAGTACTTC
CASSLGQGSETQYF
>TRBJ2-7|14|.|TRBD2|TRBV5-1
TGCGCCAGCAGCTTCTCAAGCGGGACTTACGAGCAGTACTTC
CASSFSSGTYEQYF
>TRBJ2-5|14|few|.|TRBV7-3
TGTGCCAGCAGCTACACAGGTTTACGAGAGACCCAGTACTTC
CASSYTGLRETQYF
>TRBJ1-2|11|few|.|TRBV11-1
TGTGCCAGCAAGGGGAACTATGGCTACACCTTC
CASKGNYGYTF
>TRBJ1-2|11|few|.|TRBV6-1
TGTGCCAGCAGTAGGGGCAGCGGCTACACCTTC
CASSRGSGYTF
>TRBJ2-4|19|.|TRBD2|TRBV11-2
TGTGCCAGCAGCTTCCTATACGGGGCGGGAGGCCTAGCCAAAAACATTCAGTACTTC
CASSFLYGAGGLAKNIQYF
>TRBJ1-5|15|once|.|TRBV27
TGTGCCAGCAGTTTATCGACACAGGTTAATCAGCCCCAGCATTTT
CASSLSTQVNQPQHF
>TRBJ2-2|16|.|TRBD1|TRBV4-1
TGCGCCAGCAGCCAAGATCACCAGGGGGCATCGGGGGAGCTGTTTTTT
CASSQDHQGASGELFF
>TRBJ1-1|13|.|TRBD1|TRBV6-6
TGTGCCAGCAGTTCCGACACAGGGGGCCGCGCTTTCTTT
CASSSDTGGRAFF
>TRBJ2-1|13|.|.|TRBV11-2
TGTGCCAGCAGCTTGGGTGGCGGACTCGAGCAGTTCTTC
CASSLGGGLEQFF
>TRBJ2-5|17|few|TRBD2|TRBV11-2
TGTGCCAGCAGCCCGGGACTAGCGGGAGGAGTCCAAGAGACCCAGTACTTC
CASSPGLAGGVQETQYF